Following are 5 T cell receptor beta chains from one sample sequenced in a study of T cell changes during pregnancy in multiple sclerosis. Sequenced by immunoSEQ multiplex PCR; TCRdb stores in-frame clones only, minus some. The table shows tens of thousands of clones, with almost 90% occurring only once. The starting material was peripheral blood, obtained in the first trimester of pregnancy. These receptors originate from a female donor in good health, enrolled as a control in a pregnancy study.

CDR3 nucleotides: TGTGCCAGCAGCTGGAACCAGGGGGAGACCCAGTACTTC. Encoded protein: CASSWNQGETQYF. This chain connects TRBV7-9 to TRBJ2-5; D perhaps matches TRBD1 (6 bases). There are 13 residues in the CDR3. Germline V gene sequence: CDR1 SEHNR, CDR2 FQNEAQ (reference sequence). Deletions cut 4 bases from V and 5 bases from J, with 11 bases between.

This chain uses TRBV30 with TRBJ2-3; 13 nucleotides line up with TRBD2. V lost 3 bases to trimming and J lost 6 bases; unmatched junction nucleotides: 6. In germline, CDR1 is GTSNPN, CDR2 SVGIG (reference sequence). This CDR3 spans 15 amino acids. The CDR3: CAWRTSGGARDTQYF. The CDR3 nucleotides are TGTGCCTGGAGAACTAGCGGGGGGGCACGGGATACGCAGTATTTT.

J is TRBJ1-5 and V is TRBV28; unclear D gene. The CDR3 length is 14 residues. Trimming took 1 base from V and 2 from J, leaving 6 bases between them. CDR1 is MDHEN, CDR2 SYDVKM, per germline. Here the CDR3 DNA reads TGTGCCAGCAGTTTATCGGGAGGCAATCAGCCCCAGCATTTT. Amino acids: CASSLSGGNQPQHF.

The gene calls are TRBV7-3 and TRBJ2-3; the D is unclear. This CDR3 comprises 14 residues. The V and J ends lost 2 bases and 5 bases respectively, with 11 bases between them. Germline V gene data show CDR1 as SGHTA and CDR2 as FQGTGA. CDR3: CASSLEARKDTQYF. As DNA, the CDR3 is TGTGCCAGCAGCTTAGAGGCCCGGAAAGATACGCAGTATTTT.

This rearrangement joins TRBV13 to TRBJ1-4, with 7 bases matching TRBD1. Germline CDR1 PRHDT, CDR2 FYEKMQ (reference sequence). V lost 8 bases to trimming and J lost 6 bases; unmatched junction nucleotides: 9. The CDR3 sequence is 14 residues long. The CDR3 is CASSRTGYYEKLFF. CDR3 nucleotide sequence: TGTGCCAGCTCCCGGACAGGATACTATGAAAAACTGTTTTTT.